Below are 30 T cell receptor beta chains sequenced from a single sample in a study of blood T cell repertoires in COVID-19. Profiling relied on immunoSEQ multiplex PCR, and the TCRdb table lists in-frame clones only, not all of them. The table records under 200,000 clones, approximately 88% of them present only once. The material sequenced was peripheral blood. The source of these receptors is a woman at least 80 years old with active or convalescent COVID-19.

The V gene is TRBV30, the J gene TRBJ1-2; 8 bases line up with TRBD1. Germline trimming cut 4 bases from V and 8 bases from J; bases unmatched to any gene: 12. Germline V gene lookup returns CDR1 GTSNPN and CDR2 SVGIG (reference sequence). The length of the CDR3 is 14 residues. The CDR3: CAWTISDRGNGYTF. In DNA, the CDR3 is TGTGCCTGGACCATTTCTGACAGGGGAAACGGCTACACCTTC.

V usage is TRBV6-5 and J usage is TRBJ2-3; a possible D gene is TRBD1 (6 bases). In germline, CDR1 is MNHEY, CDR2 SVGAGI. The CDR3 totals 16 residues. Trimming left V 4 bases short and J 1 base short, with 15 bases between. The DNA of the CDR3 is TGTGCCAGCAGTTTCTTCCAGGGGATGGGCACAGATACGCAGTATTTT. It encodes CASSFFQGMGTDTQYF.

CDR3 protein: CASSTLNTEAFF. For the CDR3, the DNA is TGTGCCAGCAGTACACTGAACACTGAAGCTTTCTTT. This chain uses TRBV12-3 or TRBV12-4 with TRBJ1-1; D is unresolved. With 5 bases removed from V and 0 bases from J, the gap between germline ends came to 4 bases. The CDR3 extends over 12 amino acids.

This rearrangement joins TRBV9 to TRBJ2-2; D is unresolved. This CDR3 spans 14 amino acids. Germline V CDR1 and CDR2: SGDLS, YYNGEE. V lost 4 bases and J 8 bases, leaving 15 bases between the germline ends. CDR3 residues: CASSTQSFPGELFF. Written as DNA, the CDR3 is TGTGCCAGCAGCACCCAGTCCTTTCCAGGGGAGCTGTTTTTT.

This rearrangement joins TRBV18 to TRBJ1-6; perhaps TRBD1 as D (5 bases). There are 16 residues in the CDR3. Trimming took 2 bases from V and 4 from J, leaving 12 bases between them. Germline V CDR1 and CDR2: KGHSH, LQKENI. The CDR3 reads CASSPDERGYNSPLHF. In DNA form, the CDR3 reads TGTGCCAGCTCACCAGATGAAAGGGGATATAATTCACCCCTCCACTTT.

The rearrangement joins TRBV28 to TRBJ1-2; tentative D call: TRBD1 (5 bases). V lost 6 bases and J 4 bases, leaving 15 bases between the germline ends. Germline loops: CDR1 MDHEN, CDR2 SYDVKM. This CDR3 comprises 14 residues. CDR3 coding DNA: TGTGCCAGCAGCCCCGCACAGGCGAGCTATGGCTACACCTTC. Encoded protein: CASSPAQASYGYTF.

This rearrangement joins TRBV4-3 to TRBJ2-3; D perhaps matches TRBD2 (7 bases). There are 17 residues in the CDR3. The ends were cut back, 4 bases at V and 5 bases at J, with 22 bases in the middle. Germline V gene data show CDR1 as LGHNA and CDR2 as YSLEER. CDR3 sequence reads: CASSREGGGLLGDTQYF. CDR3 nucleotide sequence: TGCGCCAGCAGCCGGGAAGGCGGGGGCCTGCTCGGAGATACGCAGTATTTT.

V and J are TRBV7-6 and TRBJ2-2, with TRBD1 matching 9 bases. V lost 2 bases and J lost 1; bases outside the gene matches: 2. CDR3 size: 16 residues. Per germline, CDR1 SGHVS and CDR2 FNYEAQ. CDR3 loop: CASSLMGQGNTGELFF. Written as DNA, the CDR3 is TGTGCCAGCAGCTTAATGGGACAGGGGAACACCGGGGAGCTGTTTTTT.

This clone was observed a single time. The J gene is TRBJ1-1, the V gene TRBV6-1, with 8 bases aligning to TRBD1. Per the germline V gene, CDR1 is MNHNS and CDR2 is SASEGT. The CDR3 runs 16 residues. After removal of 5 bases from V and 2 bases from J, the junction contained 10 bases not matched to a gene. This CDR3 reads CASSKGQGASNTEAFF. The CDR3 DNA follows: TGTGCCAGCAGTAAAGGACAGGGTGCGTCCAACACTGAAGCTTTCTTT.

The V gene is TRBV3-1 (or the pseudogene TRBV3-2), the J gene TRBJ1-4; 8 bases align to TRBD1. CDR3 length equals 15 residues. Losses at the gene ends were 2 bases for V and 4 bases for J; bases not matched to a gene: 3. Germline V gives CDR1 LGHDT, CDR2 YNNKEL (reference sequence). CDR3 protein: CASSQNRGSNEKLFF. The CDR3 DNA is TGTGCCAGCAGCCAAAACAGGGGGAGTAATGAAAAACTGTTTTTT.

The chain is built from TRBV28 and TRBJ1-2; 9 nucleotides line up with TRBD1. The CDR3 has 13 residues. Per germline, CDR1 MDHEN and CDR2 SYDVKM. Trimming took 4 bases from V and 10 from J; bases not matched to a gene: 7. CDR3: CASSSRRTGVYTF. CDR3 coding DNA: TGTGCCAGCAGTTCCCGAAGGACAGGGGTCTACACCTTC.

The chain combines TRBV9 with TRBJ2-2; 10 positions match TRBD2. Germline V gene lookup returns CDR1 SGDLS and CDR2 YYNGEE. V trimming: 3 bases; J trimming: 3 bases; junction bases outside the gene matches: 5. CDR3 length equals 16 residues. CDR3 loop: CASSAVAGGHTGELFF. The CDR3 DNA follows: TGTGCCAGCAGCGCCGTAGCGGGGGGACACACCGGGGAGCTGTTTTTT.

V and J are TRBV6-6 and TRBJ1-1; no clear D gene. Germline V CDR1 and CDR2: MNHNY, SVGAGI (reference sequence). Trimming pared 7 bases from V and 1 base from J, leaving 7 bases between. The CDR3 contains 12 residues. CDR3: CASKEGNTEAFF. CDR3 DNA: TGTGCCAGCAAAGAGGGGAACACTGAAGCTTTCTTT.

This clone was counted once. The CDR3 loop is CASSPGTSGEYTGELFF. In DNA, the CDR3 is TGTGCCAGCAGTCCAGGGACTAGCGGGGAGTACACCGGGGAGCTGTTTTTT. The chain has TRBV27 and TRBJ2-2; 13 bases align to TRBD2. The V and J ends lost 5 bases and 3 bases, in that order; junction bases with no gene match: 6. Germline V gene sequence: CDR1 MNHEY, CDR2 SMNVEV (reference sequence). The CDR3 spans 17 residues.

J is TRBJ1-4 and V is TRBV11-3; D perhaps matches TRBD1 (6 bases). This CDR3 has 14 residues. The V end lost 3 bases, the J end lost 7 bases, and 12 bases lay between the germline ends. Germline loops: CDR1 SGHNT, CDR2 YENEEA. CDR3 in amino acids: CASSFYRDGEKLFF. In DNA form, the CDR3 reads TGTGCCAGCAGCTTCTACAGGGACGGTGAAAAACTGTTTTTT.

The chain uses TRBV19 and TRBJ2-1; TRBD2 is a possible D gene (5 bases). V lost 2 bases, J lost 4 bases, and 12 bases lay in between. This CDR3 has 15 residues. Looked up from germline, CDR1 is LNHDA and CDR2 is SQIVND (reference sequence). CDR3 in amino acids: CASSITQRRYNEQFF. CDR3 nucleotide sequence: TGTGCCAGTAGTATAACCCAGCGGCGTTACAATGAGCAGTTCTTC. The complete variable domain, with remaining parts taken from reference TRBV19 and TRBJ2-1, reads DGGITQSPKYLFRKEGQNVTLSCEQNLNHDAMYWYRQDPGQGLRLIYYSQIVNDFQKGDIAEGYSVSREKKESFPLTVTSAQKNPTAFYLCASSITQRRYNEQFFGPGTRLTVL.

This chain uses TRBV9 with TRBJ1-2, with a tentative D call TRBD1 (6 bases). CDR3 length: 16 amino acids. Germline V gives CDR1 SGDLS, CDR2 YYNGEE. The V end was cut by 0 bases, the J end by 4 bases, with 16 bases between. For the CDR3, the DNA is TGTGCCAGCAGCGTAGGCCAGGGCAGGGGTCCCTATGGCTACACCTTC. Its translation is CASSVGQGRGPYGYTF.

The chain uses TRBV6-2 or TRBV6-3 and TRBJ2-2; 12 bases line up with TRBD1. Germline CDR1 is MNHEY and CDR2 is SVGEGT. The CDR3 is 16 amino acids. The V gene end was trimmed by 4 bases and the J gene end by 4 bases; junction bases not matched to a gene: 4. As DNA, the CDR3 is TGTGCCAGCAGTTGGGGGACAGGGGGCGGCACCGGGGAGCTGTTTTTT. This encodes CASSWGTGGGTGELFF.

The chain is built from TRBV11-2 and TRBJ1-2; 7 positions match TRBD1. V shed 1 base and J 4 bases; nucleotides not matched to a gene: 6. The germline V gene has CDR1 SGHAT and CDR2 FQNNGV. The CDR3 runs 15 residues. The CDR3 loop is CASSLAATGLYGYTF. The CDR3 DNA is TGTGCCAGCAGCTTAGCCGCGACAGGGCTCTATGGCTACACCTTC.

The J gene is TRBJ1-2, the V gene TRBV7-2; D not resolved. Deletions cut 2 bases from V and 5 bases from J, with 15 bases between. This CDR3 region has 15 residues. Germline CDR1 and CDR2: SGHTA and FQGNSA. CDR3 sequence: CASSLFRGGMYGYTF. As DNA, the CDR3 is TGTGCCAGCAGCTTATTTCGGGGAGGGATGTATGGCTACACCTTC. The whole variable domain, filled in from reference TRBV7-2 and TRBJ1-2, reads GAGVSQSPSNKVTEKGKDVELRCDPISGHTALYWYRQSLGQGLEFLIYFQGNSAPDKSGLPSDRFSAERTGGSVSTLTIQRTQQEDSAVYLCASSLFRGGMYGYTFGSGTRLTVV.

The gene calls are TRBV11-2 and TRBJ1-1; D possibly corresponds to TRBD1 (5 bases). In germline, CDR1 is SGHAT, CDR2 FQNNGV. The CDR3 length is 14 residues. V lost 4 bases and J lost 2, with 11 bases in between. The CDR3 DNA is TGTGCCAGCAGCTCAGGGCCAGCAAACACTGAAGCTTTCTTT. It encodes CASSSGPANTEAFF.

This chain connects TRBV6-2 or TRBV6-3 to TRBJ1-1; D is unresolved. Between the trimmed V and J ends, which lost 5 bases and 0 bases, there was a span of 13 bases. The CDR3 loop spans 15 amino acids. Germline loops: CDR1 MNHEY, CDR2 SVGEGT. CDR3 region: CASSTPFGMNTEAFF. DNA of the CDR3: TGTGCCAGCAGTACCCCGTTCGGGATGAACACTGAAGCTTTCTTT.

This rearrangement joins TRBV4-1 to TRBJ1-4, with D possibly being TRBD1 (5 bases). CDR3 size: 15 residues. Between the trimmed V and J ends, which lost 1 base and 5 bases, there was a span of 11 bases. CDR1 MGHRA and CDR2 YSYEKL come from the germline V gene. The CDR3 DNA follows: TGCGCCAGCAGCCAAGTGGGGGGAACAAATGAAAAACTGTTTTTT. Translated: CASSQVGGTNEKLFF.

The chain uses TRBV19 and TRBJ1-2; the match to TRBD1 covers 10 bases. Trimming at V came to 8 bases and at J to 8 bases, leaving 5 bases not matched to a gene. Germline V gene data show CDR1 as LNHDA and CDR2 as SQIVND (reference sequence). The CDR3 has 12 amino acids. The CDR3 DNA is TGTGCCAGTCGGACAGGGGGTGAAGGCTACACCTTC. Translating it yields CASRTGGEGYTF. The variable domain in full, completed from reference TRBV19 and TRBJ1-2, reads DGGITQSPKYLFRKEGQNVTLSCEQNLNHDAMYWYRQDPGQGLRLIYYSQIVNDFQKGDIAEGYSVSREKKESFPLTVTSAQKNPTAFYLCASRTGGEGYTFGSGTRLTVV.

The chain combines TRBV7-2 with TRBJ2-5; TRBD2 matches 11 bases. The CDR3 is made up of 18 amino acids. CDR1 is SGHTA, CDR2 FQGNSA, per germline. V lost 3 bases to trimming and J lost 5 bases; unmatched junction nucleotides: 14. This chain's CDR3 is CASSFITFSGGARETQYF. In DNA form, the CDR3 reads TGTGCCAGCAGCTTTATAACGTTTAGCGGGGGGGCCCGGGAGACCCAGTACTTC.

The table lists this clone with a count of one. J is TRBJ2-3 and V is TRBV14, with 8 bases aligning to TRBD1. Trimming removed 2 bases from V and 5 bases from J; junction bases left unmatched: 9. This CDR3 contains 16 residues. The germline gives CDR1 SGHDN, CDR2 FVKESK. CDR3 nucleotides: TGTGCCAGCAGCCAATACTCACCCGGGACAGGAGATACGCAGTATTTT. Translating gives CASSQYSPGTGDTQYF.

The chain uses TRBV6-1 and TRBJ2-2, with TRBD2 matching 9 bases. V was pared by 3 bases and J by 4 bases, with 6 bases of the junction left unmatched. This CDR3 has 16 residues. Germline CDR1 and CDR2: MNHNS and SASEGT. The chain's CDR3 is CASSEAAGGFTGELFF. In DNA, the CDR3 is TGTGCCAGCAGTGAGGCCGCGGGGGGGTTCACCGGGGAGCTGTTTTTT.

The chain employs TRBV20-1 and TRBJ1-6; D is perhaps TRBD1 (5 bases). CDR3 length: 11 amino acids. The V and J ends lost 1 base and 17 bases respectively, with 12 bases between them. CDR1 and CDR2 (germline): DFQATT, SNEGSKA (reference sequence). In nucleotides, the CDR3 is TGCAGTGCTAGAGGGGGCTCTGTTGTCCACTTT. The encoded protein is CSARGGSVVHF.

As regards this clone: At one end the junction does not follow the germline gene, possibly because of a read error. V gene TRBV12-3 or TRBV12-4 combines with J gene TRBJ2-3, with TRBD1 matching 12 bases. The CDR3 is made up of 12 amino acids. DNA of the CDR3: TGTGCCAGCAGTTTTGGGGACAGGGGGCATATTTTT. Encoded protein: CASSFGDRGHIF.

V usage is TRBV9 and J usage is TRBJ2-3; a weak D match, TRBD2 (5 bases). V lost 4 bases, J lost 1 base, and 10 bases lay in between. This CDR3 is 14 amino acids long. Germline V gene sequence: CDR1 SGDLS, CDR2 YYNGEE. CDR3 sequence (DNA): TGTGCCAGCAGCCCCCCCGGGGGCACAGATACGCAGTATTTT. Protein: CASSPPGGTDTQYF.